Below are 13 T cell receptor beta chains sequenced from a single sample in a study of Ad26.COV2.S vaccination and SARS-CoV-2 variants. The treatment is: around 19 received Ad26.COV2.S at low or high dose, single or two shots; about 5 received placebo; per-sample allocation not given. Day 63 following the first vaccine or placebo injection was when the samples were taken. The method was immunoSEQ multiplex PCR; TCRdb's version includes in-frame clones alone and lacks a portion of them. The repertoire has some 400,000 clones, about 91% of them found once; the top ten carry approximately 1.9%. Sequencing was performed on peripheral blood, taken in a trial of Ad26.COV2.S vaccine versus placebo. These receptors were collected from a person between 18 and 59 years old who received the Ad26.COV2.S COVID-19 vaccine or a placebo.

V usage is TRBV19 and J usage is TRBJ2-1, with 14 positions matching TRBD2. Germline V gene sequence: CDR1 LNHDA, CDR2 SQIVND (reference sequence). This CDR3 contains 17 residues. The ends lost 5 bases at V and 4 bases at J; junction bases unmatched: 7. CDR3 in DNA: TGTGCCAGTAGTGCCCGACTAGCGGGAGGGAGATACAATGAGCAGTTCTTC. Translated: CASSARLAGGRYNEQFF. Supplemented by reference TRBV19 and TRBJ2-1, the full variable domain reads DGGITQSPKYLFRKEGQNVTLSCEQNLNHDAMYWYRQDPGQGLRLIYYSQIVNDFQKGDIAEGYSVSREKKESFPLTVTSAQKNPTAFYLCASSARLAGGRYNEQFFGPGTRLTVL.

V is TRBV28 and J is TRBJ2-2; the D gene is possibly TRBD1 (6 bases). The CDR3 consists of 13 residues. Germline V lookup: CDR1 MDHEN, CDR2 SYDVKM. V lost 7 bases, J lost 6 bases, and 12 bases lay in between. CDR3 in DNA: TGTGCCAGCATCAAACAGGGCTCCGGGGAGCTGTTTTTT. Protein: CASIKQGSGELFF.

V and J are TRBV28 and TRBJ2-3; no clear D. The CDR3 totals 13 residues. Per the germline V gene, CDR1 is MDHEN and CDR2 is SYDVKM. The germline V and J ends were trimmed by 3 bases and 3 bases, with 7 bases remaining between them. For the CDR3, the DNA is TGTGCCAGCAGTTTGAGGACGACAGATACGCAGTATTTT. Its translation: CASSLRTTDTQYF.

With respect to this clone: Different DNA sequences within this sample yield the same CDR3. V usage is TRBV3-1 (or the pseudogene TRBV3-2) and J usage is TRBJ2-3; D is undetermined. Germline V gene data show CDR1 as LGHDT and CDR2 as YNNKEL (reference sequence). There are 11 residues in the CDR3. V was trimmed by 3 bases and J by 5 bases, leaving 3 bases between them. CDR3: CASSQGDTQYF. The CDR3 coding sequence is TGTGCCAGCAGCCAGGGAGATACGCAGTATTTT.

The chain uses TRBV27 and TRBJ2-5; TRBD2 matches at 9 bases. Trimming cost V 6 bases and J 2 bases; bases outside gene matches: 13. This CDR3 is 17 amino acids long. Germline CDR1 is MNHEY and CDR2 is SMNVEV (reference sequence). The CDR3 loop reads CASSESRFAGGQETQYF. As DNA, the CDR3 is TGTGCCAGCAGCGAGTCTCGTTTCGCGGGAGGGCAAGAGACCCAGTACTTC.

J is TRBJ1-1 and V is TRBV15; D is undetermined. Germline lookup yields CDR1 LNHNV and CDR2 YYDKDF (reference sequence). V was shortened by 0 bases and J by 11 bases, with 13 bases between the two germline ends. The CDR3 consists of 13 residues. The CDR3 loop reads CATSRDLSEWAFF. The CDR3 DNA sequence: TGTGCCACCAGCAGAGATCTTAGTGAATGGGCTTTCTTT.

The chain uses TRBV6-5 and TRBJ2-1; 7 positions match TRBD1. The germline gives CDR1 MNHEY, CDR2 SVGAGI. After removal of 6 bases from V and 5 bases from J, the junction contained 10 bases not matched to a gene. This CDR3 contains 15 residues. The CDR3 loop reads CASRSGQAQDNEQFF. The CDR3 DNA follows: TGTGCCAGCAGGTCCGGACAGGCCCAGGACAATGAGCAGTTCTTC.

The chain recombines TRBV5-4 with TRBJ2-1; D may be TRBD2 (5 bases). V was pared by 1 base and J by 9 bases, with 17 bases between. This CDR3 contains 15 residues. Germline CDR1 SGHNT, CDR2 YYREEE (reference sequence). DNA of the CDR3: TGTGCCAGCAGCTTGAAAAAGGCCGGGGTTGGTGAGCAGTTCTTC. This sequence encodes CASSLKKAGVGEQFF.

The rearrangement joins TRBV6-6 to TRBJ2-1, with 7 nucleotides matching TRBD1. J lost 4 bases, V lost 5 bases, and 5 bases had no gene match. Germline assignment: CDR1 MNHNY and CDR2 SVGAGI (reference sequence). This CDR3 has 14 amino acids. Here the CDR3 reads CASSQKGQYNEQFF. The CDR3 coding sequence is TGTGCCAGCAGTCAGAAGGGACAGTACAATGAGCAGTTCTTC.

On this clone: This same CDR3 is encoded by further DNA sequences in the sample. The rearrangement links TRBV10-3 to TRBJ2-1; the D gene is possibly TRBD2 (6 bases). The germline gives CDR1 ENHRY, CDR2 SYGVKD. V was cut by 8 bases and J by 1 base, with 12 bases left in between. CDR3 size: 14 residues. CDR3 nucleotide sequence: TGTGCCATCTCCGGGGGAAGTTCCTACAATGAGCAGTTCTTC. The encoded protein is CAISGGSSYNEQFF.

This chain joins TRBV25-1 and TRBJ2-1; tentatively, D is TRBD1 or TRBD2 (5 bases each). The V and J ends lost 7 bases and 8 bases respectively, with 27 bases between them. Germline-derived CDR1 and CDR2 are MGHDK and SYGVNS. The CDR3 has 17 residues. The CDR3 spells CASNSGLLAAGTDEQFF. The DNA of the CDR3 is TGTGCCAGCAACTCAGGGTTGTTGGCCGCTGGGACGGATGAGCAGTTCTTC.

Written as DNA, the CDR3 is TGTGCCACCAGTGGCAGGTCTAGCACAGATACGCAGTATTTT. This translates into CATSGRSSTDTQYF. This chain connects TRBV24-1 to TRBJ2-3; D remains unclear. The CDR3 sequence is 14 residues long. V dropped 5 bases and J dropped 0 bases, with 8 bases sitting between them. Germline V gives CDR1 KGHDR, CDR2 SFDVKD.

The rearrangement joins TRBV30 to TRBJ2-3; 7 bases match TRBD1. Germline loops: CDR1 GTSNPN, CDR2 SVGIG (reference sequence). The CDR3 covers 14 residues. Losses at the gene ends were 5 bases for V and 2 bases for J; bases not matched to a gene: 7. The CDR3 bases are TGTGCCTGGGGAGACAGGGCAGACACAGATACGCAGTATTTT. This sequence encodes CAWGDRADTDTQYF.